This TCR beta chain was captured in a study of blood T cells in healthy people across ages. Study-level information: About one barcoded TCR beta cDNA was captured per two T cells.

Germline V CDR1 and CDR2: LGHNA, YNFKEQ. There are 15 residues in the CDR3. The V end was cut by 0 bases, the J end by 3 bases, with 11 bases between. A second PCR, run for about 6 to 11 cycles, used a sample-barcoded 5' primer plus a J-beta primer mix. Each cDNA molecule carried a tag from a template-switch adaptor that contained 12 random nucleotides. TCRdb reprocessed the 5' RACE reads with MiXCR, giving one entry per CDR3 protein. The sample shows 450,000 to 700,000 distinct CDR3 sequences, 25% to 30% of them seen only once. Study findings and constraints: Underestimates were what the diversity estimates from one million T cells were considered to be.

About this clonotype itself: The antigen is unknown.

Peripheral blood samples of around 11 milliliters were drawn from each donor. The chain combines TRBV4-2 with TRBJ1-1, with no clear D. The sequenced sample was blood. This receptor was identified in a woman in her sixties or seventies in good health. The CDR3 here is CASSQDFTEDTEAFF. The CDR3 bases are TGTGCCAGCAGCCAAGATTTTACGGAAGACACTGAAGCTTTCTTT.